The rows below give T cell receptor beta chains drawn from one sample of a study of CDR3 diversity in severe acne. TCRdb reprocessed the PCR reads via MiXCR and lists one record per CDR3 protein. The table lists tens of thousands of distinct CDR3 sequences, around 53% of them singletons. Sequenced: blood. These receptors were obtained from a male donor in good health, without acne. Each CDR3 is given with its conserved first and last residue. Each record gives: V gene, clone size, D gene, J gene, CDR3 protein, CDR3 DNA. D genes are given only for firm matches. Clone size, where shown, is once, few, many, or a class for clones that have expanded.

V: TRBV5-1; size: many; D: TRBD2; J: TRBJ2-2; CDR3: CASRAGTSGGPGVTGELFF; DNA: TGCGCCAGCAGAGCCGGGACTAGCGGGGGCCCCGGGGTCACCGGGGAGCTGTTTTTT
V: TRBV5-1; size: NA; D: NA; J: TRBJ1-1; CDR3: CASSLEGAEAFF; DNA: TGCGCCAGCAGCTTGGAAGGGGCTGAAGCTTTCTTT
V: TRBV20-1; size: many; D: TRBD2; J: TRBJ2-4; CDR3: CSADGDYKNIQYF; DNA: TGCAGTGCTGACGGGGACTACAAAAACATTCAGTACTTC
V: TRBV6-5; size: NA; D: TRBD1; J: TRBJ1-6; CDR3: CASSWTGGNSPLHF; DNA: TGTGCCAGCAGTTGGACAGGGGGAAATTCACCCCTCCACTTT
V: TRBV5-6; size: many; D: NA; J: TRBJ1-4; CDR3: CASSLNPGEDEKLFF; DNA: TGTGCCAGCAGCTTGAACCCAGGGGAGGATGAAAAACTGTTTTTT
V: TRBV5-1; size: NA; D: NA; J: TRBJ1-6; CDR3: CASSKDLSSYNSPLHF; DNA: TGCGCCAGCAGCAAGGACTTAAGCTCCTATAATTCACCCCTCCACTTT
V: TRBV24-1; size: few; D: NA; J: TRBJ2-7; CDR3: CATSESADEQYF; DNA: TGTGCCACCAGTGAATCGGCGGACGAGCAGTACTTC
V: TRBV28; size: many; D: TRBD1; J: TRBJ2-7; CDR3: CASTAQGDWSYEQYF; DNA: TGTGCCAGCACCGCACAGGGGGACTGGTCCTACGAGCAGTACTTC
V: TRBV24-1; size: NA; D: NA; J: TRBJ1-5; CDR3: CACGTGHQPQHF; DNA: TGTGCCTGCGGGACGGGTCATCAGCCCCAGCATTTT
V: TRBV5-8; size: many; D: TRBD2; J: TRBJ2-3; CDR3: CASYQAGVGDTQYF; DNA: TGTGCCAGCTACCAAGCGGGAGTGGGGGATACGCAGTATTTT
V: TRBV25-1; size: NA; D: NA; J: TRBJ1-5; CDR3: CASRGQGQPQHF; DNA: TGTGCCAGCAGGGGGCAGGGTCAGCCCCAGCATTTT
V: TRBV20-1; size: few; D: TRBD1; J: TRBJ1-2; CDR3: CSAPGTGRAVGYTF; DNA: TGCAGTGCACCGGGGACAGGGAGAGCTGTCGGCTACACCTTC
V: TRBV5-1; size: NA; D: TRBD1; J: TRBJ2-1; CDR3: CASSWTGVNEQFF; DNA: TGCGCCAGCAGCTGGACAGGGGTCAATGAGCAGTTCTTC
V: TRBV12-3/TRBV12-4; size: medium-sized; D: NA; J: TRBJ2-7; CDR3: CASHGLDYEQYF; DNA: TGTGCCAGCCACGGGTTAGACTACGAGCAGTACTTC
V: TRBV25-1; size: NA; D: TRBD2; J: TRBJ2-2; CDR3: CASSRSGRLTGELFF; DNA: TGTGCCAGCAGTAGGAGCGGGAGATTAACCGGGGAGCTGTTTTTT
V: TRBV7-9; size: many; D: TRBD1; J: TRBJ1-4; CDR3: CASSVGTDTNEKLFF; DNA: TGTGCCAGCAGCGTAGGGACAGATACTAATGAAAAACTGTTTTTT
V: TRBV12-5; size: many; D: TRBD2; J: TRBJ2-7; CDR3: CASVPLAGGAYEQYF; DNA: TGTGCTAGTGTCCCGTTAGCGGGGGGGGCCTACGAGCAGTACTTC
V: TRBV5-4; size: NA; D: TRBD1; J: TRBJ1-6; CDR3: CASSFGDRDNSPLHF; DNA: TGTGCCAGCAGCTTTGGGGACAGGGATAATTCACCCCTCCACTTT
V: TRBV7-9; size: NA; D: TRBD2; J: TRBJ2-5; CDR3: CASSSGTNGWQETQYF; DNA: TGTGCCAGCAGCTCCGGGACTAACGGGTGGCAAGAGACCCAGTACTTC
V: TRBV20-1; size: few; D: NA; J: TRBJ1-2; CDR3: CSAGANYGYTF; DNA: TGCAGCGCCGGAGCTAACTATGGCTACACCTTC
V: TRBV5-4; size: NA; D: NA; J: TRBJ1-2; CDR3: CASSLAAGKDDYGYTF; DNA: TGTGCCAGCAGCTTGGCGGCAGGGAAGGATGACTATGGCTACACCTTC
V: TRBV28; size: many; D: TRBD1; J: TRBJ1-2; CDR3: CASSQTGVLRVYGYTF; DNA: TGTGCCAGCAGTCAGACAGGGGTCCTCCGGGTCTATGGCTACACCTTC
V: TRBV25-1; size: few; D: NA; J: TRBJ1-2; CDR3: CASSGTLPSSGYTF; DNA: TGTGCCAGCAGTGGTACTCTTCCGAGCAGTGGCTACACCTTC
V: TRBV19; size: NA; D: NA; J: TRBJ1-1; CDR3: CASRGLSGTEAFF; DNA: TGTGCCAGCCGGGGGTTGTCGGGCACTGAAGCTTTCTTT
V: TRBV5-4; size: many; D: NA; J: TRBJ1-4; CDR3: CASSLGGNPRSEKLFF; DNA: TGTGCCAGCAGCTTGGGGGGGAACCCCAGGAGTGAAAAACTGTTTTTT
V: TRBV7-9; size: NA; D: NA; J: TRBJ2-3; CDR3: CASSYQRATDTQYF; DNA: TGTGCCAGCAGCTATCAGCGGGCCACAGATACGCAGTATTTT
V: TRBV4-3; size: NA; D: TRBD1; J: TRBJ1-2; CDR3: CASSERQGMNYGYTF; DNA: TGCGCCAGCAGCGAACGACAGGGTATGAACTATGGCTACACCTTC